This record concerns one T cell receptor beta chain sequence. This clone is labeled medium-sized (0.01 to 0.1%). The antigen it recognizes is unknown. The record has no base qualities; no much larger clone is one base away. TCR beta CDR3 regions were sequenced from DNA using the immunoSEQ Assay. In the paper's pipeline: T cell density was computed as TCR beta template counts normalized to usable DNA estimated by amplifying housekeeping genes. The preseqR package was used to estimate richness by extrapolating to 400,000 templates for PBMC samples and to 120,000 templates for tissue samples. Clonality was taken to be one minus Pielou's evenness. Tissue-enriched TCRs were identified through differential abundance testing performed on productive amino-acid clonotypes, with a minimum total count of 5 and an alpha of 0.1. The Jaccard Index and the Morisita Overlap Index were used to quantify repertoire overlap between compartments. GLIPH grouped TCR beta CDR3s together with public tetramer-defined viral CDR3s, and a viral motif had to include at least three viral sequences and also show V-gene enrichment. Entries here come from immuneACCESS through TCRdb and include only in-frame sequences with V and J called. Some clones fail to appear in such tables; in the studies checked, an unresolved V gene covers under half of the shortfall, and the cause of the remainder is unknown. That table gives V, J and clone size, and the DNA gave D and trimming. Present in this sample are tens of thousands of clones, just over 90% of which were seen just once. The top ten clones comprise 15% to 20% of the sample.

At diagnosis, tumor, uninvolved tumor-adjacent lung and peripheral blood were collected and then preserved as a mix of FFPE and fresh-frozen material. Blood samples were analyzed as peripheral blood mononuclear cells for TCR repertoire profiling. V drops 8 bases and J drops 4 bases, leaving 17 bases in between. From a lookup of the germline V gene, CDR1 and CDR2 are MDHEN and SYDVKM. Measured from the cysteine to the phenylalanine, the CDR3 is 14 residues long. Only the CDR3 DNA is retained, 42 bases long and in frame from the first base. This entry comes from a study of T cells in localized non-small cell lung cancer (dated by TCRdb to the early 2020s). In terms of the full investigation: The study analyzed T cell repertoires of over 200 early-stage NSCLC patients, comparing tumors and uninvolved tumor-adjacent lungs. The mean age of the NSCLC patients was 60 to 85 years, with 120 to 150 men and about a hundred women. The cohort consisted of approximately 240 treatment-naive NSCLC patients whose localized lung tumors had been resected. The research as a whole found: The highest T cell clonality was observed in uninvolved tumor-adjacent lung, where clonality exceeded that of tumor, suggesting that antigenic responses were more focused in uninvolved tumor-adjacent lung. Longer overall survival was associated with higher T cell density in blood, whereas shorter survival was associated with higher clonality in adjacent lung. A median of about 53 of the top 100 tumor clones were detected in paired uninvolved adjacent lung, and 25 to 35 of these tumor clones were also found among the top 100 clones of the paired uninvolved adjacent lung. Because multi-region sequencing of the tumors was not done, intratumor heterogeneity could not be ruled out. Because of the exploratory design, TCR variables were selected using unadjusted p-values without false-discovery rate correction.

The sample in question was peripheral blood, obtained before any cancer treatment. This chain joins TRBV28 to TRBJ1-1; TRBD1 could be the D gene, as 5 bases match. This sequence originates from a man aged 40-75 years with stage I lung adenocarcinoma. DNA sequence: TGTGCCAGCCGCCCAGCATACGGGGGCACTGAAGCTTTCTTT. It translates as CASRPAYGGTEAFF.